The sample holds a few counts of the clone carrying this TCR beta chain. Its antigen is undetermined. Germline-derived CDR1 and CDR2 are SGHNT and YYREEE (reference sequence). This CDR3 spans 16 amino acids. The junction had 7 bases not matched to a gene; V was cut back by 4 bases and J by 2 bases. The isolated RNA, all of it, was reverse transcribed, so expressed TCRB transcripts were what got sequenced. The table came from immunoSEQ multiplex PCR; TCRdb's copy has only in-frame clones and leaves some out. Counted here are roughly 300,000 clones, 14% occurring once; the ten biggest clones make up about 6.6%. The sample comes from a study of beta chain features in type 1 diabetes. Study in general: Examination covered almost 110,000,000 sorted cells spanning all samples. General study points: Individuals with type 1 diabetes displayed fewer insertions and more deletions at VDJ junctions. Healthy donors had naive, central memory and Treg TCRB repertoires that appeared less similar than those seen among patients.

Sequences were obtained from central memory CD4+ T cells from blood. J is TRBJ2-3 and V is TRBV5-4; 10 nucleotides line up with TRBD1. The clonotype comes from a man younger than 40 in good health. The CDR3 DNA sequence: TGTGCCAGCAGCCCAGACAGGGGGCAGGACACAGATACGCAGTATTTT. Its protein is CASSPDRGQDTDTQYF. Together with reference TRBV5-4 and TRBJ2-3, the CDR3 gives the full variable domain: ETGVTQSPTHLIKTRGQQVTLRCSSQSGHNTVSWYQQALGQGPQFIFQYYREEENGRGNFPPRFSGLQFPNYSSELNVNALELDDSALYLCASSPDRGQDTDTQYFGPGTRLTVL.